A selection of T cell receptor beta chains follows, all from one sample in a study of T cell responses to AZD1222 COVID-19 vaccine. TCRdb's table, derived via immunoSEQ multiplex PCR, lists solely in-frame clones and lacks some. Of about 120,000 clones listed, 92% are singletons. The source was peripheral blood, collected on day 0 of AZD1222 vaccination. The receptors come from an adult in good health. The CDR3 runs from the conserved cysteine through the conserved F or W. D genes are given only for firm matches. Clone size appears in some rows only: once, few, many, or a class for an expanded clone.

v_gene: TRBV6-1
abundance: -
j_gene: TRBJ2-3
d_gene: TRBD2
len: 13
CDR3aa: CASRLAGVDTQYF
CDR3nt: TGTGCCAGCAGACTAGCGGGAGTAGATACGCAGTATTTT

v_gene: TRBV2
abundance: -
j_gene: TRBJ1-5
d_gene: -
len: 13
CDR3aa: CASSDEFNQPQHF
CDR3nt: TGTGCCAGCAGTGATGAGTTTAATCAGCCCCAGCATTTT

v_gene: TRBV9
abundance: -
j_gene: TRBJ1-6
d_gene: -
len: 15
CDR3aa: CASSVGGAGNSPLHF
CDR3nt: TGTGCCAGCAGTGTAGGAGGGGCTGGGAATTCACCCCTCCACTTT

v_gene: TRBV5-1
abundance: -
j_gene: TRBJ2-1
d_gene: -
len: 15
CDR3aa: CASGLVLGSNNEQFF
CDR3nt: TGCGCCAGCGGCCTAGTCTTAGGGTCAAACAATGAGCAGTTCTTC

v_gene: TRBV9
abundance: -
j_gene: TRBJ1-2
d_gene: -
len: 12
CDR3aa: CASSHLGDGYTF
CDR3nt: TGTGCCAGCAGCCACCTCGGGGATGGCTACACCTTC

v_gene: TRBV18
abundance: -
j_gene: TRBJ2-2
d_gene: -
len: 14
CDR3aa: CASSPGPNTGELFF
CDR3nt: TGTGCCAGCTCACCGGGACCGAACACCGGGGAGCTGTTTTTT

v_gene: TRBV2
abundance: -
j_gene: TRBJ2-7
d_gene: -
len: 12
CDR3aa: CASSERTYEQYF
CDR3nt: TGTGCCAGCAGTGAACGAACATACGAGCAGTACTTC

v_gene: TRBV5-1
abundance: -
j_gene: TRBJ1-1
d_gene: -
len: 12
CDR3aa: CASSLGDTEAFF
CDR3nt: TGCGCCAGCAGCTTGGGGGACACTGAAGCTTTCTTT

v_gene: TRBV19
abundance: few
j_gene: TRBJ2-7
d_gene: -
len: 13
CDR3aa: CATSKKGVHEQYF
CDR3nt: TGTGCCACCTCAAAGAAAGGGGTCCACGAGCAGTACTTC

v_gene: TRBV18
abundance: -
j_gene: TRBJ1-2
d_gene: TRBD1
len: 14
CDR3aa: CASSKGQGVYGYTF
CDR3nt: TGTGCCAGCTCAAAGGGACAGGGAGTCTATGGCTACACCTTC

v_gene: TRBV5-6
abundance: -
j_gene: TRBJ2-7
d_gene: TRBD2
len: 16
CDR3aa: CASSYRGSGRTYEQYF
CDR3nt: TGTGCCAGCAGCTACCGTGGTAGCGGGAGGACTTACGAGCAGTACTTC

v_gene: TRBV5-1
abundance: -
j_gene: TRBJ2-2
d_gene: -
len: 13
CDR3aa: CASQQGNTGELFF
CDR3nt: TGCGCCAGTCAGCAGGGGAACACCGGGGAGCTGTTTTTT

v_gene: TRBV5-1
abundance: -
j_gene: TRBJ1-3
d_gene: -
len: 15
CDR3aa: CASSLTYRLGNTIYF
CDR3nt: TGCGCCAGCAGCTTGACCTACAGGCTCGGAAACACCATATATTTT

v_gene: TRBV9
abundance: -
j_gene: TRBJ2-7
d_gene: -
len: 14
CDR3aa: CASAQGGISYEQYF
CDR3nt: TGTGCCAGCGCCCAAGGGGGGATCTCCTACGAGCAGTACTTC

v_gene: TRBV3-1/TRBV3-2
abundance: -
j_gene: TRBJ1-1
d_gene: TRBD1
len: 17
CDR3aa: CASSQVPIGQGHTEAFF
CDR3nt: TGTGCCAGCAGCCAAGTCCCAATCGGACAGGGTCATACTGAAGCTTTCTTT

v_gene: TRBV21-1
abundance: -
j_gene: TRBJ1-3
d_gene: -
len: 19
CDR3aa: CASSKARDRSGLSGNTIYF
CDR3nt: TGTGCCAGCAGCAAAGCTAGGGACAGGTCCGGACTCTCTGGAAACACCATATATTTT

v_gene: TRBV5-1
abundance: -
j_gene: TRBJ2-7
d_gene: -
len: 11
CDR3aa: CASRFDHEQYF
CDR3nt: TGCGCCAGCAGGTTTGACCACGAGCAGTACTTC

v_gene: TRBV27
abundance: -
j_gene: TRBJ1-2
d_gene: -
len: 17
CDR3aa: CASSFRLSALEDYGYTF
CDR3nt: TGTGCCAGCAGTTTTCGACTTTCGGCACTGGAGGACTATGGCTACACCTTC

v_gene: TRBV6-6
abundance: -
j_gene: TRBJ2-2
d_gene: TRBD1
len: 17
CDR3aa: CASSLWGGQGTTGELFF
CDR3nt: TGTGCCAGCAGTCTCTGGGGGGGACAGGGGACCACCGGGGAGCTGTTTTTT

v_gene: TRBV7-3
abundance: -
j_gene: TRBJ1-2
d_gene: -
len: 14
CDR3aa: CASSPSPTGIGYTF
CDR3nt: TGTGCCAGCAGCCCCAGCCCCACAGGGATTGGCTACACCTTC

v_gene: TRBV30
abundance: -
j_gene: TRBJ2-6
d_gene: -
len: 15
CDR3aa: CAWSVRRSGANVLTF
CDR3nt: TGTGCCTGGAGTGTAAGGCGATCTGGGGCCAACGTCCTGACTTTC

v_gene: TRBV7-9
abundance: -
j_gene: TRBJ1-2
d_gene: -
len: 15
CDR3aa: CASSPRTLVGRGYTF
CDR3nt: TGTGCCAGCAGCCCCCGGACACTGGTCGGGCGAGGCTACACCTTC

v_gene: TRBV9
abundance: -
j_gene: TRBJ2-2
d_gene: -
len: 16
CDR3aa: CASRPERSSNTGELFF
CDR3nt: TGTGCCAGCAGGCCGGAGCGGAGTTCGAACACCGGGGAGCTGTTTTTT

v_gene: TRBV19
abundance: -
j_gene: TRBJ1-2
d_gene: -
len: 14
CDR3aa: CASTRTVYDYGYTF
CDR3nt: TGTGCCAGTACTAGGACAGTCTATGACTATGGCTACACCTTC

v_gene: TRBV27
abundance: -
j_gene: TRBJ2-1
d_gene: TRBD2
len: 14
CDR3aa: CASRRTGTNNEQFF
CDR3nt: TGTGCCAGCAGGCGGACCGGGACTAACAATGAGCAGTTCTTC

v_gene: TRBV6-2/TRBV6-3
abundance: -
j_gene: TRBJ1-6
d_gene: -
len: 17
CDR3aa: CASSYSSSGTYNSPLHF
CDR3nt: TGTGCCAGCAGTTACTCTTCCTCGGGGACCTATAATTCACCCCTCCACTTT

v_gene: TRBV15
abundance: -
j_gene: TRBJ2-5
d_gene: TRBD2
len: 17
CDR3aa: CATSRDRARTSIETQYF
CDR3nt: TGTGCCACCAGCAGAGATCGGGCAAGGACTAGCATCGAGACCCAGTACTTC

v_gene: TRBV10-1
abundance: -
j_gene: TRBJ2-7
d_gene: TRBD2
len: 16
CDR3aa: CASSTTSGATSYEQYF
CDR3nt: TGCGCCAGCAGTACGACTAGCGGGGCCACCTCCTACGAGCAGTACTTC

v_gene: TRBV4-2
abundance: -
j_gene: TRBJ1-4
d_gene: TRBD1
len: 16
CDR3aa: CASSQDPDRVYEKLFF
CDR3nt: TGTGCCAGCAGCCAAGATCCGGACAGGGTGTATGAAAAACTGTTTTTT

v_gene: TRBV2
abundance: -
j_gene: TRBJ2-3
d_gene: TRBD2
len: 17
CDR3aa: CASSIPLGTSGTDTQYF
CDR3nt: TGTGCCAGCAGTATTCCCTTAGGGACTAGCGGCACAGATACGCAGTATTTT

v_gene: TRBV28
abundance: -
j_gene: TRBJ1-1
d_gene: TRBD1
len: 14
CDR3aa: CASSSSDRGTEAFF
CDR3nt: TGTGCCAGCAGTTCGTCGGACAGGGGGACTGAAGCTTTCTTT

v_gene: TRBV27
abundance: -
j_gene: TRBJ2-7
d_gene: -
len: 14
CDR3aa: CASSPHGQSYEQYF
CDR3nt: TGTGCCAGCAGTCCGCACGGACAGTCCTACGAGCAGTACTTC

v_gene: TRBV9
abundance: -
j_gene: TRBJ1-4
d_gene: -
len: 13
CDR3aa: CASSFNGDEKLFF
CDR3nt: TGTGCCAGCAGCTTTAACGGGGATGAAAAACTGTTTTTT

v_gene: TRBV19
abundance: -
j_gene: TRBJ2-1
d_gene: -
len: 11
CDR3aa: CASSVRREQFF
CDR3nt: TGTGCCAGTAGTGTGAGACGAGAGCAGTTCTTC

v_gene: TRBV2
abundance: -
j_gene: TRBJ1-2
d_gene: -
len: 15
CDR3aa: CASGTWGEGIYGYTF
CDR3nt: TGTGCCAGCGGAACGTGGGGAGAAGGAATATATGGCTACACCTTC

v_gene: TRBV9
abundance: -
j_gene: TRBJ2-3
d_gene: -
len: 16
CDR3aa: CASSHDRRALTDTQYF
CDR3nt: TGTGCCAGCAGCCACGATAGGCGCGCTCTCACAGATACGCAGTATTTT

v_gene: TRBV19
abundance: once
j_gene: TRBJ1-2
d_gene: -
len: 14
CDR3aa: CASSIAAANYGYTF
CDR3nt: TGTGCCAGTAGTATAGCGGCGGCTAACTATGGCTACACCTTC

v_gene: TRBV13
abundance: -
j_gene: TRBJ2-3
d_gene: TRBD1
len: 14
CDR3aa: CASRGRGPPDTQYF
CDR3nt: TGTGCCAGCAGGGGCAGGGGGCCCCCAGATACGCAGTATTTT

v_gene: TRBV9
abundance: -
j_gene: TRBJ1-4
d_gene: -
len: 17
CDR3aa: CASSVGIGGGTNEKLFF
CDR3nt: TGTGCCAGCAGCGTAGGGATAGGGGGAGGAACTAATGAAAAACTGTTTTTT

v_gene: TRBV29-1
abundance: -
j_gene: TRBJ2-5
d_gene: TRBD2
len: 14
CDR3aa: CSVVGTSGRWTQYF
CDR3nt: TGCAGCGTTGTCGGGACTAGCGGTCGGTGGACCCAGTACTTC

v_gene: TRBV3-1/TRBV3-2
abundance: -
j_gene: TRBJ1-3
d_gene: -
len: 15
CDR3aa: CASSQHGNQGNTIYF
CDR3nt: TGTGCCAGCAGCCAACACGGAAACCAAGGAAACACCATATATTTT

v_gene: TRBV3-1/TRBV3-2
abundance: -
j_gene: TRBJ2-1
d_gene: -
len: 13
CDR3aa: CASSRLLSNEQFF
CDR3nt: TGTGCCAGCAGCCGCCTCCTCAGCAATGAGCAGTTCTTC

v_gene: TRBV7-6
abundance: few
j_gene: TRBJ1-6
d_gene: -
len: 14
CDR3aa: CASSPGEDSSPLHF
CDR3nt: TGTGCCAGCAGCCCCGGTGAGGATTCCTCACCCCTCCACTTT

v_gene: TRBV5-6
abundance: -
j_gene: TRBJ1-5
d_gene: TRBD1
len: 18
CDR3aa: CASSLGQRQGKGHQPQHF
CDR3nt: TGTGCCAGCAGCTTGGGGCAGAGACAGGGAAAAGGGCATCAGCCCCAGCATTTT

v_gene: TRBV9
abundance: -
j_gene: TRBJ1-2
d_gene: -
len: 14
CDR3aa: CASSVLVFDYGYTF
CDR3nt: TGTGCCAGCAGCGTACTCGTTTTTGACTATGGCTACACCTTC

v_gene: TRBV3-1/TRBV3-2
abundance: -
j_gene: TRBJ1-3
d_gene: -
len: 17
CDR3aa: CASSLSGHLSSGNTIYF
CDR3nt: TGTGCCAGCAGCCTCTCGGGACACTTGAGCTCTGGAAACACCATATATTTT

v_gene: TRBV6-5
abundance: -
j_gene: TRBJ2-4
d_gene: TRBD1
len: 15
CDR3aa: CASSNLGQGVHIQYF
CDR3nt: TGTGCCAGCTCTAACCTTGGACAGGGTGTGCACATTCAGTACTTC